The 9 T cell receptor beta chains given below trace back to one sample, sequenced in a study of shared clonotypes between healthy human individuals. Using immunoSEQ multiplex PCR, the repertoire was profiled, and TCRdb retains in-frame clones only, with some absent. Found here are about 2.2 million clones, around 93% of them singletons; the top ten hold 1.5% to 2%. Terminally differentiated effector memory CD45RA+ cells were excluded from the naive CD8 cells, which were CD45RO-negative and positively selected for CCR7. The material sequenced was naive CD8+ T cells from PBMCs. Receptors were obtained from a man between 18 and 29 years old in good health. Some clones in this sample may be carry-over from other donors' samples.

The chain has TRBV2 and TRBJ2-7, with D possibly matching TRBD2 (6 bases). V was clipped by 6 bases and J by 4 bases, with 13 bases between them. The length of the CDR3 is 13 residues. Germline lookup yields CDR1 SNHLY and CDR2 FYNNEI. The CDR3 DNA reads TGTGCCAGCAGATCCGGGACTCTGTACGAGCAGTACTTC. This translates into CASRSGTLYEQYF.

The CDR3 bases are TGTGCCAGCAGCTTAGATCCAGGGTCGTATGAGCAGTTCTTC. Its translation is CASSLDPGSYEQFF. The V and J genes are TRBV13 and TRBJ2-1, with D possibly being TRBD1 (5 bases). The CDR3 loop spans 14 amino acids. V was trimmed by 1 base and J by 8 bases, leaving 12 bases between them. Germline values: CDR1 PRHDT, CDR2 FYEKMQ (reference sequence).

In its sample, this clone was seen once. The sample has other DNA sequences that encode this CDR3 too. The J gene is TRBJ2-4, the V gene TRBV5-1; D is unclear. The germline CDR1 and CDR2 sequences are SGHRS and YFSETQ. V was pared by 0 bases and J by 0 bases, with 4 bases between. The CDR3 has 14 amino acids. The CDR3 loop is CASSLAIAKNIQYF. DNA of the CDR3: TGCGCCAGCAGCTTGGCCATAGCCAAAAACATTCAGTACTTC.

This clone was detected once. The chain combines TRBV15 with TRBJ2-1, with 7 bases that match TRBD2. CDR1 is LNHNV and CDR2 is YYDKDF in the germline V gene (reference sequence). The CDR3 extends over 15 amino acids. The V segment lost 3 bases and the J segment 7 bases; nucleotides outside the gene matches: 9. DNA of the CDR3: TGTGCCACCAGCAGCTTTCTCCTAGCGGCGAATGAGCAGTTCTTC. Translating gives CATSSFLLAANEQFF.

DNA for the CDR3: TGTGCCAGCAGCTCTAGAGGGGATGCTAATGAAAAACTGTTTTTT. The encoded protein is CASSSRGDANEKLFF. This chain joins TRBV7-9 and TRBJ1-4, with D possibly being TRBD1 (5 bases). There are 15 residues in the CDR3. Trimming cost V 4 bases and J 3 bases, with 12 bases left between them. The germline V gene encodes CDR1 SEHNR and CDR2 FQNEAQ (reference sequence).

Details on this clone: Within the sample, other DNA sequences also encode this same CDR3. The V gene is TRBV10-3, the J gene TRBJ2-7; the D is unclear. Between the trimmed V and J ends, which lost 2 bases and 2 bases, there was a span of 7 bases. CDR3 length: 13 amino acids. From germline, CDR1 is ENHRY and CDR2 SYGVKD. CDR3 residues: CAISETGAYEQYF. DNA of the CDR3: TGTGCCATCAGTGAGACGGGCGCCTACGAGCAGTACTTC.

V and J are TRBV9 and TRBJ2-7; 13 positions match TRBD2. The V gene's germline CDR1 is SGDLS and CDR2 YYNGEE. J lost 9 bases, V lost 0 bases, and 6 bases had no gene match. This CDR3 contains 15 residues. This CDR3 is CASSVEGLAGAGQYF. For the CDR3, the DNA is TGTGCCAGCAGCGTAGAAGGACTAGCGGGGGCCGGGCAGTACTTC.

The CDR3 nucleotides are TGTGCCAGCAGCCCCCCGGGGAACGAGCAGTACTTC. This codes for CASSPPGNEQYF. The rearrangement uses TRBV4-2 and TRBJ2-7; tentatively, D is TRBD2 (5 bases). The CDR3 runs 12 residues. From germline, CDR1 is LGHNA and CDR2 YNFKEQ. Trimming shortened V by 4 bases and J by 5 bases, and 9 bases separated the two germline ends.

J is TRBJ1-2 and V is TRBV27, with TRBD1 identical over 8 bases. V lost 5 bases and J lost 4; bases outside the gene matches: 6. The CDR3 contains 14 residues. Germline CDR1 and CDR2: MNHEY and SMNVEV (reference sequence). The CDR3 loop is CASSPGQGGYGYTF. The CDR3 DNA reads TGTGCCAGCAGTCCCGGACAGGGTGGCTATGGCTACACCTTC.